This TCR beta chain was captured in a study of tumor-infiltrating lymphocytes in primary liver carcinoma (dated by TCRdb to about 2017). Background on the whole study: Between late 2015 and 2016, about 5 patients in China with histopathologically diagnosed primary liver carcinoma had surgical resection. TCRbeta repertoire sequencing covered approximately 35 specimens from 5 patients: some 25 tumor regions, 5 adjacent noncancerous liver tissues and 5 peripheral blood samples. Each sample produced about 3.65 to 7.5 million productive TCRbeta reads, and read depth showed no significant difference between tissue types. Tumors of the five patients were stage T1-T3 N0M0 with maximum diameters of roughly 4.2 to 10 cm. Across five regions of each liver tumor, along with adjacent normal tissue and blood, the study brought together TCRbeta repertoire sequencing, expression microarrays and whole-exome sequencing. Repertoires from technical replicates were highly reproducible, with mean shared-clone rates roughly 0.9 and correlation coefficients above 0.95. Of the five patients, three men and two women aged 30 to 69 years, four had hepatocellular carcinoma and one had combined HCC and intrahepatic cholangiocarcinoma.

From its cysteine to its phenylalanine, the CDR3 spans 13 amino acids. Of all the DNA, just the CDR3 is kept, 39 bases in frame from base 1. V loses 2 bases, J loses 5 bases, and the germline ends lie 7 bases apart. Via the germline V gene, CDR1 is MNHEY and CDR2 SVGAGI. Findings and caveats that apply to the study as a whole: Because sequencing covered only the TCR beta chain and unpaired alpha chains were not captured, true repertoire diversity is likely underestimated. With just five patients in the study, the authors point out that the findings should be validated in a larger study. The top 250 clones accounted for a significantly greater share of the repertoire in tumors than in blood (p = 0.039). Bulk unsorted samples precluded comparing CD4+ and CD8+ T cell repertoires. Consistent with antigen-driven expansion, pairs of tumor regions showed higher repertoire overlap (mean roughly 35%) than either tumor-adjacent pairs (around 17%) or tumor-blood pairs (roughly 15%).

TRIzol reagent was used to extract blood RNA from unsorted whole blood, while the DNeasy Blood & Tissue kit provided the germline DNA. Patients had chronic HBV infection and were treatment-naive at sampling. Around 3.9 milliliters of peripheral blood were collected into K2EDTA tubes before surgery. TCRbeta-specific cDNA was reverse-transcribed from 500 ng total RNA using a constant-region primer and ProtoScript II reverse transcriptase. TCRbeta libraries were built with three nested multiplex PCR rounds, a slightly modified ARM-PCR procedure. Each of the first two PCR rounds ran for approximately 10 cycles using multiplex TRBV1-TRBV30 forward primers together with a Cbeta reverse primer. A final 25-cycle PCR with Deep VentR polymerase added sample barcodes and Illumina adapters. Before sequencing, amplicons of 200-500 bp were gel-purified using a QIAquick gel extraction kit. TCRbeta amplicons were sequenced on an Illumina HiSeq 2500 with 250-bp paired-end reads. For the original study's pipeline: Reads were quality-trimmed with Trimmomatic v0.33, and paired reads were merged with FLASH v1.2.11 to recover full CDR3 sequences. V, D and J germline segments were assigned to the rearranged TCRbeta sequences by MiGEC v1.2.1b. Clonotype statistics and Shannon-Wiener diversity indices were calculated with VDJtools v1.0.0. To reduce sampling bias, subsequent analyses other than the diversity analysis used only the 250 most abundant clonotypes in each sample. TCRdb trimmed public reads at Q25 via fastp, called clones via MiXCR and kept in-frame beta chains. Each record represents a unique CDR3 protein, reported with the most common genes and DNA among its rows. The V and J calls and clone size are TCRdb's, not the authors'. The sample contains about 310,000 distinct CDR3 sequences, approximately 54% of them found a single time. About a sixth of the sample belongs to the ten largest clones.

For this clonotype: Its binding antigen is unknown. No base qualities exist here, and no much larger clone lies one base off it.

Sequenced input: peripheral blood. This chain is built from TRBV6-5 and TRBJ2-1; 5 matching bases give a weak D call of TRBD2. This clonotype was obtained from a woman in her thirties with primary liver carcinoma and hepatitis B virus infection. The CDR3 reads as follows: CASSYGSDNEQFF. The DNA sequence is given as TGTGCCAGCAGTTACGGGAGTGACAATGAGCAGTTCTTC.